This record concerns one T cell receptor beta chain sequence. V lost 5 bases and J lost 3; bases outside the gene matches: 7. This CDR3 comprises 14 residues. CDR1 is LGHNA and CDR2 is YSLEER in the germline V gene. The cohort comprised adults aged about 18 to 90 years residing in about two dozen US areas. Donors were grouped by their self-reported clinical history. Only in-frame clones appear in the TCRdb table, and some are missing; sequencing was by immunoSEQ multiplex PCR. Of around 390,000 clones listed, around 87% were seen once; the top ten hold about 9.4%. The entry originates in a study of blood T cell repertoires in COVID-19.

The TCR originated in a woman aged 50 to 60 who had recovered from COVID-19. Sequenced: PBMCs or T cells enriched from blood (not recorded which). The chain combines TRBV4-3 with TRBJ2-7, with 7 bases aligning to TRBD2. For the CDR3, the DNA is TGCGCCAGCAGCTGGGGAGGGACGGACTACGAGCAGTACTTC. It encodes CASSWGGTDYEQYF.